This is a list of T cell receptor beta chains from one sample in a study of control samples from healthy donors and cancer patients. The repertoire was sequenced with immunoSEQ multiplex PCR; TCRdb's copy has only in-frame clones and lacks some. The table lists around 150,000 clones, 89% of them singletons, with over 4.5% in the top ten. The sequencing sample was made of blood. Receptors were obtained from a man aged 25-45 years in good health. CDR3s include the opening cysteine and the closing phenylalanine or tryptophan.

j_gene: TRBJ1-1; v_gene: TRBV15; CDR3aa: CATSKGVPSAEAFF
j_gene: TRBJ1-5; v_gene: TRBV19; CDR3aa: CASSTQTGGNQPQHF
j_gene: TRBJ2-3; v_gene: TRBV19; CDR3aa: CASSIDSTDTQYF
j_gene: TRBJ1-1; v_gene: TRBV19; CDR3aa: CASSISGSNTEAFF
j_gene: TRBJ2-7; v_gene: TRBV11-1; CDR3aa: CASSPLAGFEQYF
j_gene: TRBJ2-1; v_gene: TRBV24-1; CDR3aa: CATSDRSWSNEQFF
j_gene: TRBJ2-3; v_gene: TRBV9; CDR3aa: CASSEAPPDTQYF
j_gene: TRBJ1-3; v_gene: TRBV19; CDR3aa: CASSIEISQSGNTIYF
j_gene: TRBJ1-2; v_gene: TRBV29-1; CDR3aa: CSVEAQSYGYTF
j_gene: TRBJ2-7; v_gene: TRBV30; CDR3aa: CAWSWDRDYEQYF
j_gene: TRBJ2-5; v_gene: TRBV6-2/TRBV6-3; CDR3aa: CASSYTGRGETQYF
j_gene: TRBJ2-7; v_gene: TRBV19; CDR3aa: CASSPQGDSYEQYF
j_gene: TRBJ2-2; v_gene: TRBV19; CDR3aa: CASSITGVTGELFF
j_gene: TRBJ2-3; v_gene: TRBV5-1; CDR3aa: CASSLADVIADTQYF
j_gene: TRBJ1-2; v_gene: TRBV12-3/TRBV12-4; CDR3aa: CASSLWGTYGYTF
j_gene: TRBJ2-1; v_gene: TRBV7-2; CDR3aa: CASSLGSGTGSQFF
j_gene: TRBJ2-3; v_gene: TRBV3-1/TRBV3-2; CDR3aa: CASSLIFGDCTDTQYF